Following are 3 T cell receptor beta chains from one sample sequenced in a study of OX40 agonist ivuxolimab in advanced cancers. Sequenced by immunoSEQ multiplex PCR; TCRdb stores in-frame clones only, minus some. In the table there are approximately 84,000 clones, 89% of which are singletons. The input for sequencing was CD4+ or CD8+ T cells sorted from blood, taken in a trial of the OX40 agonist ivuxolimab. These receptor sequences come from an adult with an advanced solid tumor such as melanoma, head and neck, liver or kidney cancer.

This clone was recorded once. This sequence joins TRBV28 and TRBJ1-4; maybe TRBD1 (6 bases). Per the germline V gene, CDR1 is MDHEN and CDR2 is SYDVKM. This CDR3 spans 14 amino acids. The V end was cut by 6 bases, the J end by 11 bases, with 19 bases between. The DNA of the CDR3 is TGTGCCAGCAGCCTCAGGGGTTTGAAGGGGAAACTGTTTTTT. It is translated as CASSLRGLKGKLFF.

The chain's CDR3 is CASSLGSYPPYEQYF. The CDR3 DNA is TGCGCCAGCAGCTTGGGGAGTTACCCACCCTACGAGCAGTACTTC. The chain combines TRBV5-1 with TRBJ2-7, with unresolved D. The CDR3 contains 15 residues. Germline loops: CDR1 SGHRS, CDR2 YFSETQ. Trimming took off 0 bases at V and 2 bases at J, with 12 bases between the two ends.

The J gene is TRBJ1-1, the V gene TRBV9; D uncertain. Germline CDR1 is SGDLS and CDR2 is YYNGEE. Deletions cut 3 bases from V and 0 bases from J, with 6 bases between. There are 13 residues in the CDR3. The CDR3 DNA follows: TGTGCCAGCAGCGGAAGCCTGAACACTGAAGCTTTCTTT. Protein product: CASSGSLNTEAFF.